Below, 32 T cell receptor beta chains from the same sample are listed, as sequenced in a study of spatial heterogeneity in lung cancer. The time point was: sample taken at primary tumor resection. In TCRdb, the 5' RACE reads were re-called with MiXCR into one record per CDR3 protein. The data show 40,000 to 45,000 distinct CDR3 sequences, roughly 13% seen once. The specimen comprised PBMCs, sampled at surgery. These receptors were collected from a male donor with early-stage non-small cell lung cancer.

This clonotype was seen only a few times. J is TRBJ2-7 and V is TRBV9, with TRBD1 matching over 9 bases. Trimming removed 2 bases from V and 5 bases from J; junction bases left unmatched: 5. Germline V gives CDR1 SGDLS, CDR2 YYNGEE. CDR3 length equals 14 residues. The CDR3 is CASSVGTGFNEQYF. The CDR3 DNA sequence: TGTGCCAGCAGCGTCGGGACAGGGTTCAACGAGCAGTACTTC. Looking up the rest from reference TRBV9 and TRBJ2-7 gives the full variable domain: DSGVTQTPKHLITATGQRVTLRCSPRSGDLSVYWYQQSLDQGLQFLIQYYNGEERAKGNILERFSAQQFPDLHSELNLSSLELGDSALYFCASSVGTGFNEQYFGPGTRLTVT.

This clonotype has a count of ten or more. This chain connects TRBV6-5 to TRBJ2-2; D might be TRBD2 (6 bases). This CDR3 has 14 residues. V dropped 6 bases and J dropped 2 bases, with 10 bases sitting between them. CDR1 and CDR2 (germline): MNHEY, SVGAGI. The CDR3, as DNA: TGTGCCAGCAGGCAGGCGGGAAACACCGGGGAGCTGTTTTTT. Encoded protein: CASRQAGNTGELFF.

The chain links TRBV7-2 to TRBJ1-1; TRBD1 might be the D (5 bases). Germline loops: CDR1 SGHTA, CDR2 FQGNSA. With 1 base removed from V and 1 base from J, the gap between germline ends came to 10 bases. This CDR3 spans 15 amino acids. The CDR3 loop is CASSLGGVPNTEAFF. DNA for the CDR3: TGTGCCAGCAGCTTAGGGGGGGTTCCGAACACTGAAGCTTTCTTT.

This clonotype was observed many times. This chain connects TRBV28 to TRBJ1-5; D is uncertain. This CDR3 is 13 amino acids long. Trimming cost V 2 bases and J 2 bases, with 4 bases left between them. Germline V CDR1 and CDR2: MDHEN, SYDVKM. The CDR3 here is CASSLVRNQPQHF. The CDR3 coding sequence is TGTGCCAGCAGTTTAGTCCGCAATCAGCCCCAGCATTTT.

The rearrangement uses TRBV20-1 and TRBJ1-5, with D perhaps TRBD1 (6 bases). The ends were cut back, 6 bases at V and 4 bases at J, with 16 bases in the middle. This CDR3 contains 14 residues. Per the germline V gene, CDR1 is DFQATT and CDR2 is SNEGSKA (reference sequence). The DNA for the CDR3 is TGCAGTGCCTTATCCCCGGGGGCGAATCAGCCCCAGCATTTT. This encodes CSALSPGANQPQHF.

The table lists this clonotype with a few counts. The chain recombines TRBV3-1 with TRBJ2-4; D is perhaps TRBD2 (6 bases). CDR1 and CDR2 from the germline V gene are LGHDT and YNNKEL (reference sequence). The CDR3 totals 16 residues. Trimming took off 1 base at V and 0 bases at J, with 10 bases between the two ends. CDR3 sequence reads: CASSQVGGLAKNIQYF. CDR3 DNA sequence: TGTGCCAGCAGCCAAGTTGGGGGACTAGCCAAAAACATTCAGTACTTC.

The chain is built from TRBV4-2 and TRBJ1-2; a weak D match, TRBD1 (6 bases). V dropped 4 bases and J dropped 8 bases, with 20 bases sitting between them. Germline V CDR1 and CDR2: LGHNA, YNFKEQ. This CDR3 contains 15 residues. The CDR3 is CASSLEPTTGEGYTF. The CDR3 DNA follows: TGTGCCAGCAGCCTAGAACCCACGACAGGCGAAGGCTACACCTTC.

This clonotype was seen a few times. The chain carries TRBV7-2 and TRBJ1-4, with D maybe TRBD1 (5 bases). This CDR3 contains 14 residues. With 0 bases removed from V and 7 bases from J, the gap between germline ends came to 9 bases. The germline V gene has CDR1 SGHTA and CDR2 FQGNSA. CDR3 sequence (DNA): TGTGCCAGCAGCTTAGCGGGGCGCGCTGAAAAACTGTTTTTT. The encoded protein is CASSLAGRAEKLFF. The variable domain in full, with the rest retrieved from reference TRBV7-2 and TRBJ1-4, is GAGVSQSPSNKVTEKGKDVELRCDPISGHTALYWYRQSLGQGLEFLIYFQGNSAPDKSGLPSDRFSAERTGGSVSTLTIQRTQQEDSAVYLCASSLAGRAEKLFFGSGTQLSVL.

This clonotype was counted at least ten times. The chain links TRBV5-1 to TRBJ2-1; 7 nucleotides align to TRBD1. With 0 bases clipped from V and 6 bases from J, the junction kept 6 bases outside the gene matches. CDR3 length equals 15 residues. Germline values: CDR1 SGHRS, CDR2 YFSETQ. CDR3 nucleotide sequence: TGCGCCAGCAGCTTGGCCTGGACAGGCTCCAATGAGCAGTTCTTC. It specifies CASSLAWTGSNEQFF.

This clonotype was found many times. The chain couples TRBV29-1 to TRBJ1-6; no reliable D call. The CDR3 is made up of 13 amino acids. The V gene's germline CDR1 is SQVTM and CDR2 ANQGSEA. V was trimmed by 8 bases and J by 9 bases, leaving 17 bases between them. CDR3 amino acids: CSPRDLPSSPLHF. The CDR3 bases are TGCAGCCCACGAGACCTACCCAGTTCACCCCTCCACTTT.

This clonotype was counted many times. The chain couples TRBV12-3 or TRBV12-4 to TRBJ2-3; D remains ambiguous. The CDR3 runs 16 residues. V dropped 3 bases and J dropped 1 base, with 14 bases sitting between them. The CDR3 bases are TGTGCCAGCAGTTTCTCTCCCTCCGCAGGCACAGATACGCAGTATTTT. Translation: CASSFSPSAGTDTQYF.

The sample holds a few counts of this clonotype. The genes are TRBV27 and TRBJ2-2; tentatively, D is TRBD1 (6 bases). This CDR3 spans 17 amino acids. CDR1 and CDR2 from the germline V gene are MNHEY and SMNVEV (reference sequence). V dropped 4 bases and J dropped 0 bases, with 15 bases sitting between them. The DNA of the CDR3 is TGTGCCAGCAGTTCCTACGGCAGGGGAGCGAACACCGGGGAGCTGTTTTTT. It is translated as CASSSYGRGANTGELFF.

A few counts support this clonotype. This chain connects TRBV4-2 to TRBJ2-2; D not resolved. CDR1 LGHNA and CDR2 YNFKEQ come from the germline V gene. This CDR3 comprises 14 residues. V was clipped by 3 bases and J by 8 bases, with 13 bases between them. The CDR3 region has the DNA TGTGCCAGCAGCCATTCCACGGAGAATGGGGAGCTGTTTTTT. Protein sequence: CASSHSTENGELFF.

The V gene is TRBV24-1, the J gene TRBJ1-5; 9 bases match TRBD1. Germline CDR1 reads KGHDR; CDR2 reads SFDVKD. J lost 1 base, V lost 1 base, and 7 bases had no gene match. CDR3 length: 18 residues. DNA of the CDR3: TGTGCCACCAGTGATTTTCGGGGGACAGGGCCCAGCAATCAGCCCCAGCATTTT. Protein sequence: CATSDFRGTGPSNQPQHF.

This clonotype was seen just once. This chain connects TRBV7-2 to TRBJ2-3; D ambiguous. V was clipped by 6 bases and J by 0 bases, with 16 bases between them. The germline V gene encodes CDR1 SGHTA and CDR2 FQGNSA. The CDR3 runs to 16 residues. CDR3 region: CASSHENVPSTDTQYF. DNA for the CDR3: TGTGCCAGCAGTCATGAGAACGTTCCTAGCACAGATACGCAGTATTTT.

This clonotype has at least ten counts. The genes are TRBV15 and TRBJ2-1, with 11 positions matching TRBD2. This CDR3 region has 14 residues. Germline-derived CDR1 and CDR2 are LNHNV and YYDKDF (reference sequence). V lost 0 bases, J lost 16 bases, and 8 bases stayed unmatched. In DNA form, the CDR3 reads TGTGCCACCAGCAGAGAACTAGCGGGGGCCTCAGTATTCTTC. It is translated as CATSRELAGASVFF.

This clonotype was counted at least ten times. J is TRBJ2-5 and V is TRBV5-1, with 8 positions matching TRBD2. V was pared by 5 bases and J by 0 bases, with 3 bases of the junction left unmatched. Germline assignment: CDR1 SGHRS and CDR2 YFSETQ. The CDR3 runs to 14 residues. DNA of the CDR3: TGCGCCAGCAGGTTACTAGCGGACCAAGAGACCCAGTACTTC. It codes for CASRLLADQETQYF.

The rearrangement joins TRBV7-9 to TRBJ1-1; the D is unclear. This CDR3 has 12 residues. V was trimmed by 1 base and J by 8 bases, leaving 8 bases between them. Germline CDR1 is SEHNR and CDR2 is FQNEAQ (reference sequence). The CDR3 DNA reads TGTGCCAGCAGCTTAGTGGCCAGAGAAGCTTTCTTT. Translating gives CASSLVAREAFF.

The V call is TRBV27, the J call TRBJ2-2; 9 bases are shared with TRBD1. Germline assignment: CDR1 MNHEY and CDR2 SMNVEV (reference sequence). V lost 4 bases to trimming and J lost 0 bases; unmatched junction nucleotides: 12. CDR3 size: 19 residues. The CDR3 coding sequence is TGTGCCAGCAGTTGGTTGACAGGGGGAATTTGGTCGAACACCGGGGAGCTGTTTTTT. Encoded protein: CASSWLTGGIWSNTGELFF.

V and J are TRBV7-9 and TRBJ1-4; 7 nucleotides agree with TRBD1. The CDR3 runs 14 residues. Unmatched junction bases numbered 5, after V lost 7 bases and J lost 3 bases. The V gene's germline CDR1 is SEHNR and CDR2 FQNEAQ (reference sequence). The CDR3 sequence is CASKQGTANEKLFF. The DNA of the CDR3 is TGTGCCAGCAAACAGGGGACGGCTAATGAAAAACTGTTTTTT.

The chain has TRBV25-1 and TRBJ1-1; D possibly corresponds to TRBD1 (6 bases). CDR1 is MGHDK, CDR2 SYGVNS, per germline. The CDR3 contains 14 residues. Between the trimmed V and J ends, which lost 2 bases and 0 bases, there was a span of 7 bases. For the CDR3, the DNA is TGTGCCAGCAGTGAAGGGGGCATGAACACTGAAGCTTTCTTT. It translates to CASSEGGMNTEAFF.

This chain joins TRBV6-2 or TRBV6-3 and TRBJ2-5, with D possibly matching TRBD1 (5 bases). Trimming shortened V by 8 bases and J by 5 bases, and 12 bases separated the two germline ends. Germline lookup yields CDR1 MNHEY and CDR2 SVGEGT. This CDR3 has 12 residues. The CDR3 sequence is CASSGFAETQYF. CDR3 bases: TGTGCCAGCTCAGGGTTTGCGGAGACCCAGTACTTC.

This clonotype was counted only a few times. The gene calls are TRBV20-1 and TRBJ1-5; 8 bases align to TRBD1. Trimming took 0 bases from V and 5 from J; bases not matched to a gene: 12. Germline assignment: CDR1 DFQATT and CDR2 SNEGSKA (reference sequence). The CDR3 totals 17 residues. The CDR3 reads CSARDLKQGARDQPQHF. CDR3 DNA: TGCAGTGCTAGAGACCTTAAGCAGGGGGCCAGGGATCAGCCCCAGCATTTT.

This sequence joins TRBV27 and TRBJ1-5; D remains ambiguous. This CDR3 region has 12 residues. Germline lookup yields CDR1 MNHEY and CDR2 SMNVEV (reference sequence). Trimming removed 5 bases at V and 0 bases at J, with 2 bases between. The CDR3 sequence is CASSLSNQPQHF. The CDR3 DNA is TGTGCCAGCAGTCTTAGCAATCAGCCCCAGCATTTT.

The rearrangement uses TRBV28 and TRBJ1-1; D ambiguous. V was cut by 7 bases and J by 0 bases, with 3 bases left in between. Germline V CDR1 and CDR2: MDHEN, SYDVKM. The CDR3 contains 11 residues. The CDR3: CASILNTEAFF. In DNA form, the CDR3 reads TGTGCCAGCATCCTGAACACTGAAGCTTTCTTT.

The chain joins TRBV29-1 to TRBJ2-1; 11 bases match TRBD1. Germline V gives CDR1 SQVTM, CDR2 ANQGSEA. V gave up 3 bases and J gave up 6 bases; unmatched junction bases: 4. The CDR3 runs 14 residues. CDR3 nucleotides: TGCAGCGTTGAGAGGACAGGGGGCCTCAATGAGCAGTTCTTC. As protein: CSVERTGGLNEQFF.

The rearrangement links TRBV7-2 to TRBJ1-1; TRBD1 aligns across 7 bases. The CDR3 runs to 14 residues. The V and J ends lost 3 bases and 4 bases, in that order; junction bases with no gene match: 5. Germline lookup yields CDR1 SGHTA and CDR2 FQGNSA. This chain's CDR3 is CASSFLQGRTEAFF. DNA for the CDR3: TGTGCCAGCAGCTTTCTACAGGGGCGCACTGAAGCTTTCTTT. The complete variable domain, with remaining parts taken from reference TRBV7-2 and TRBJ1-1, reads GAGVSQSPSNKVTEKGKDVELRCDPISGHTALYWYRQSLGQGLEFLIYFQGNSAPDKSGLPSDRFSAERTGGSVSTLTIQRTQQEDSAVYLCASSFLQGRTEAFFGQGTRLTVV.

This clonotype appeared many times. The chain is built from TRBV6-6 and TRBJ2-3; D may match TRBD1 or TRBD2 (5 bases each). With 2 bases removed from V and 2 bases from J, the gap between germline ends came to 20 bases. CDR1 MNHNY and CDR2 SVGAGI come from the germline V gene (reference sequence). The CDR3 contains 18 residues. CDR3 nucleotide sequence: TGTGCCAGCAGTTACGGGGGACCGGTTCTGATCCCCACAGATACGCAGTATTTT. It is translated as CASSYGGPVLIPTDTQYF.

V is TRBV27 and J is TRBJ2-3, with D possibly matching TRBD2 (7 bases). This CDR3 is built from 16 residues. Germline loops: CDR1 MNHEY, CDR2 SMNVEV (reference sequence). V was shortened by 5 bases and J by 3 bases, with 18 bases between the two germline ends. CDR3 sequence reads: CASSPRRGAGTDTQYF. In DNA, the CDR3 is TGTGCCAGCAGTCCCCGACGGGGGGCGGGGACAGATACGCAGTATTTT.

The rearrangement links TRBV29-1 to TRBJ2-6; D might be TRBD1 (5 bases). Per the germline V gene, CDR1 is SQVTM and CDR2 is ANQGSEA. Trimming took 4 bases from V and 5 from J, leaving 9 bases between them. This CDR3 contains 13 residues. In DNA form, the CDR3 reads TGCAGCGTTGGGACATCCCGGGCCAACGTCCTGACTTTC. As protein: CSVGTSRANVLTF.

The rearrangement links TRBV7-6 to TRBJ2-1; 15 bases are a match to TRBD2. The V gene end was trimmed by 4 bases and the J gene end by 2 bases; junction bases not matched to a gene: 6. This CDR3 has 18 amino acids. CDR1 and CDR2 from the germline V gene are SGHVS and FNYEAQ. The CDR3 DNA follows: TGTGCCAGCAGCTCCGGACTAGCGGGAGGGGGAGCCTACAATGAGCAGTTCTTC. Translating it yields CASSSGLAGGGAYNEQFF.

In its sample, this clonotype was seen many times. The chain has TRBV7-2 and TRBJ1-3; D gene unclear. V lost 3 bases, J lost 0 bases, and 9 bases lay in between. The V gene's germline CDR1 is SGHTA and CDR2 FQGNSA. The CDR3 consists of 15 residues. The CDR3 bases are TGTGCCAGCAGCTTCCCGATTGGCTCTGGAAACACCATATATTTT. This gives the protein CASSFPIGSGNTIYF.